These 12 T cell receptor beta chains came from one sample sequenced in a study of blood T cell repertoires in COVID-19. Produced via immunoSEQ multiplex PCR; TCRdb's table is partial and in-frame only. The table has 250,000 to 350,000 clones, roughly 80% seen once. Sequenced input: peripheral blood. The receptors stem from a human donor with COVID-19, enrolled during active disease. The donor label of this sample is uncertain.

The gene calls are TRBV30 and TRBJ1-1, with D possibly matching TRBD1 (5 bases). Germline CDR1 is GTSNPN and CDR2 is SVGIG (reference sequence). This CDR3 has 13 amino acids. Trimming pared 4 bases from V and 5 bases from J, leaving 14 bases between. Here the CDR3 DNA reads TGTGCCTGGAATCAGGGAGGGTATACTGAAGCTTTCTTT. As protein: CAWNQGGYTEAFF. The entire variable domain, with the rest obtained from reference TRBV30 and TRBJ1-1, is as follows: SQTIHQWPATLVQPVGSPLSLECTVEGTSNPNLYWYRQAAGRGLQLLFYSVGIGQISSEVPQNLSASRPQDRQFILSSKKLLLSDSGFYLCAWNQGGYTEAFFGQGTRLTVV.

This chain uses TRBV5-1 with TRBJ2-7, with 14 bases fitting TRBD2. Germline V lookup: CDR1 SGHRS, CDR2 YFSETQ. V dropped 4 bases and J dropped 6; count of bases not matched to a gene: 6. The CDR3 is made up of 15 amino acids. The CDR3 DNA reads as TGCGCCAGCAGCCCGGGACTAGCGGGAGAGGGCGAGCAGTACTTC. Encoded protein: CASSPGLAGEGEQYF.

V is TRBV6-5 and J is TRBJ1-1, with TRBD1 as a possible D gene (6 bases). V dropped 10 bases and J dropped 0 bases, with 12 bases sitting between them. Germline CDR1 MNHEY, CDR2 SVGAGI. The length of the CDR3 is 13 residues. The CDR3 DNA reads as TGTGCCACTCGGACAGCGGTGAACACTGAAGCTTTCTTT. It codes for CATRTAVNTEAFF.

The chain uses TRBV2 and TRBJ2-2; 7 positions match TRBD1. The germline V gene has CDR1 SNHLY and CDR2 FYNNEI. The CDR3 loop spans 14 amino acids. Unmatched junction bases numbered 4, after V lost 4 bases and J lost 5 bases. DNA of the CDR3: TGTGCCAGCAGTGCGGGCAGGGGGACCGGGGAGCTGTTTTTT. This gives the protein CASSAGRGTGELFF.

The chain combines TRBV16 with TRBJ1-1; 9 positions agree with TRBD1. Germline V lookup: CDR1 KGHSY, CDR2 FQNENV. This CDR3 contains 13 residues. Trimming cost V 4 bases and J 7 bases; bases outside gene matches: 4. The CDR3 DNA reads as TGTGCCAGCAGCCGCCCGGGACAGGGTGAAGCTTTCTTT. Translated, it gives CASSRPGQGEAFF.

The chain combines TRBV6-5 with TRBJ2-2; D is perhaps TRBD1 (6 bases). Germline assignment: CDR1 MNHEY and CDR2 SVGAGI. The CDR3 spans 15 residues. V shed 2 bases and J shed 1 base, with 8 bases lying between them. Here the CDR3 reads CASSYEGQNTGELFF. As DNA, the CDR3 is TGTGCCAGCAGTTACGAGGGACAGAACACCGGGGAGCTGTTTTTT.

J is TRBJ1-5 and V is TRBV21-1; the DNA was not compared with TRBD1, the D call given in the table. TRBV21-1 is a pseudogene. CDR3 length: 16 amino acids. CDR3 region: CASSKIRQGRAQPQHF. The CDR3 DNA reads TGTGCCAGCAGCAAGATACGGCAGGGGAGAGCTCAGCCCCAGCATTTT.

The chain couples TRBV7-3 to TRBJ2-1; 10 bases match TRBD2. Trimming cost V 3 bases and J 6 bases; bases outside gene matches: 8. Looked up from germline, CDR1 is SGHTA and CDR2 is FQGTGA. The CDR3 has 16 amino acids. CDR3 in amino acids: CASSFSAGTSANEQFF. The CDR3 bases are TGTGCCAGCAGCTTCTCGGCCGGGACTAGCGCCAATGAGCAGTTCTTC.

The chain couples TRBV30 to TRBJ2-1; TRBD2 matches 8 bases. Germline assignment: CDR1 GTSNPN and CDR2 SVGIG (reference sequence). CDR3 length: 18 residues. Unmatched junction bases numbered 11, after V lost 0 bases and J lost 1 base. The CDR3, as DNA: TGTGCCTGGAGTGTACGGCGGGGGGACCCCAATTCCTACAATGAGCAGTTCTTC. Amino acids: CAWSVRRGDPNSYNEQFF. The variable domain in full, with the rest retrieved from reference TRBV30 and TRBJ2-1, is SQTIHQWPATLVQPVGSPLSLECTVEGTSNPNLYWYRQAAGRGLQLLFYSVGIGQISSEVPQNLSASRPQDRQFILSSKKLLLSDSGFYLCAWSVRRGDPNSYNEQFFGPGTRLTVL.

The chain has TRBV7-9 and TRBJ1-3; a possible D gene is TRBD1 (5 bases). With 5 bases removed from V and 9 bases from J, the gap between germline ends came to 17 bases. This CDR3 has 14 amino acids. CDR1 is SEHNR and CDR2 is FQNEAQ in the germline V gene (reference sequence). This CDR3 reads CASSLRGGDGTIYF. The CDR3 coding sequence is TGTGCCAGCAGCCTGCGGGGAGGGGACGGCACCATATATTTT.

The chain is built from TRBV7-2 and TRBJ2-2; TRBD2 matches at 8 bases. Germline CDR1 SGHTA, CDR2 FQGNSA. V lost 5 bases to trimming and J lost 6 bases; unmatched junction nucleotides: 5. This CDR3 is 14 amino acids long. CDR3 sequence: CASSPRTSSGELFF. In nucleotides, the CDR3 is TGTGCCAGCAGCCCAAGGACTAGCTCCGGGGAGCTGTTTTTT.

The chain couples TRBV11-3 to TRBJ2-3, with a tentative D call TRBD1 (5 bases). This CDR3 has 13 residues. V gave up 3 bases and J gave up 8 bases, with 12 bases separating them. Germline lookup yields CDR1 SGHNT and CDR2 YENEEA. The CDR3 sequence: CASSFDRMGTQYF. The CDR3 region has the DNA TGTGCCAGCAGCTTTGACAGAATGGGTACGCAGTATTTT.